This T cell receptor (beta chain) was identified in a study of cytomegalovirus exposure and HLA in healthy donors. Study-level points and caveats: Rare sequences made up most TCRs, while some public TCRs were found in many donors. A missense DCLRE1C variant was associated with V- and J-gene trimming of TCR beta chains in a later analysis, and an independent cohort replicated the association.

As to this clone: What it recognizes is unknown.

PCR employed 60 Vbeta and 13 Jbeta primers. TCRdb keeps only in-frame clones here, not all; method: immunoSEQ multiplex PCR. The table lists approximately 86,000 clones, 60% to 80% of them singletons. CDR3 size: 14 residues. V was shortened by 5 bases and J by 4 bases, with 12 bases between the two germline ends. In germline, CDR1 is LNHDA, CDR2 SQIVND (reference sequence). The origin of this receptor is a man in his fifties or sixties in good health and CMV-seronegative. Sequencing used PBMCs. The chain joins TRBV19 to TRBJ1-5; TRBD1 might be the D (5 bases). CDR3 residues: CASSPGSENQPQHF. DNA for the CDR3: TGTGCCAGTAGTCCAGGGTCCGAAAATCAGCCCCAGCATTTT.